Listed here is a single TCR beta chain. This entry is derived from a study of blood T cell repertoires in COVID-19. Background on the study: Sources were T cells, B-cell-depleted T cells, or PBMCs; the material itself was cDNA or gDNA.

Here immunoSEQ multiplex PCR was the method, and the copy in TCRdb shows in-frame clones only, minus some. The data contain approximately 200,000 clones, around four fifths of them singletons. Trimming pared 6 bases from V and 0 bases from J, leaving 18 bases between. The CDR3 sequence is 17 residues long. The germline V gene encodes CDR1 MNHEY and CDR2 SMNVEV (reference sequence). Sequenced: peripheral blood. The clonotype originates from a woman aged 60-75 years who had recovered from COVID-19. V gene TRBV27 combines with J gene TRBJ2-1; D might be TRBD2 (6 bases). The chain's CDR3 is CASSRDWTFSSYNEQFF. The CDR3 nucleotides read TGTGCCAGCAGCCGGGACTGGACCTTTAGCTCCTACAATGAGCAGTTCTTC.